Following are 25 T cell receptor beta chains from one sample sequenced in a study of T cell repertoires in cytomegalovirus infection. TCRdb redid the calling of the reads with MiXCR, one entry per CDR3 protein. The data hold fewer than 700,000 distinct CDR3 sequences, with 20% to 30% observed a single time. The sample comprised CD8+ T cells from PBMCs. Every receptor here comes from a human donor in good health (CMV status not recorded). Some clones in this sample may be carry-over from other donors' samples.

The J gene is TRBJ2-1, the V gene TRBV20-1, with a possible D match to TRBD2 (6 bases). Germline CDR1 reads DFQATT; CDR2 reads SNEGSKA (reference sequence). The CDR3 contains 11 residues. Trimming cost V 6 bases and J 7 bases, with 10 bases left between them. The CDR3 loop reads CSAVGGNEQFF. Here the CDR3 DNA reads TGCAGTGCCGTGGGGGGAAATGAGCAGTTCTTC.

This clonotype has just a few counts. This rearrangement joins TRBV20-1 to TRBJ2-5, with 15 positions matching TRBD2. The V segment lost 6 bases and the J segment 2 bases; nucleotides outside the gene matches: 4. Germline V lookup: CDR1 DFQATT, CDR2 SNEGSKA (reference sequence). There are 15 residues in the CDR3. The CDR3 here is CSAPGLAGGQETQYF. Written as DNA, the CDR3 is TGCAGTGCCCCCGGACTAGCGGGGGGGCAAGAGACCCAGTACTTC.

This clonotype came up a few times. The chain carries TRBV2 and TRBJ2-1; 9 bases fit TRBD1. The trim removed 3 bases at V and 5 bases at J, leaving 5 bases unmatched. Germline V gene lookup returns CDR1 SNHLY and CDR2 FYNNEI. The CDR3 spans 15 residues. CDR3 in DNA: TGTGCCAGCAGTGAGTTTGGGGACAGGGACAATGAGCAGTTCTTC. Translated, it gives CASSEFGDRDNEQFF.

The chain carries TRBV20-1 and TRBJ2-1; 11 bases are shared with TRBD1. CDR1 DFQATT and CDR2 SNEGSKA come from the germline V gene (reference sequence). CDR3 size: 17 residues. The CDR3 sequence: CSALSTGTGGSYNEQFF. CDR3 nucleotides: TGCAGCGCCCTTTCAACCGGGACAGGGGGCTCCTACAATGAGCAGTTCTTC.

This sequence joins TRBV6-1 and TRBJ2-6; D call uncertain. This CDR3 contains 15 residues. The germline V gene has CDR1 MNHNS and CDR2 SASEGT. V dropped 6 bases and J dropped 4 bases, with 13 bases sitting between them. The CDR3 sequence is CASSSGLTGANVLTF. Here the CDR3 DNA reads TGTGCCAGCAGCTCAGGTCTAACGGGGGCCAACGTCCTGACTTTC.

This clonotype was seen repeatedly, ten times or more. V gene TRBV7-6 combines with J gene TRBJ2-1; D possibly matches TRBD1 or TRBD2 (5 bases each). V lost 5 bases, J lost 8 bases, and 10 bases lay in between. From germline, CDR1 is SGHVS and CDR2 FNYEAQ. The CDR3 extends over 12 amino acids. DNA of the CDR3: TGTGCCAGCAGCCCCCAGGGAGATGAGCAGTTCTTC. Its protein is CASSPQGDEQFF.

The genes are TRBV18 and TRBJ2-7, with no clear D. The germline V gene encodes CDR1 KGHSH and CDR2 LQKENI. The V end lost 2 bases, the J end lost 5 bases, and 7 bases lay between the germline ends. This CDR3 has 12 amino acids. The CDR3 DNA follows: TGTGCCAGCTCACCAGCCGGTCACGAGCAGTACTTC. Protein: CASSPAGHEQYF.

This clonotype was found a few times. The genes are TRBV13 and TRBJ1-2; the D is unclear. CDR1 is PRHDT and CDR2 is FYEKMQ in the germline V gene (reference sequence). This CDR3 is 15 amino acids long. Trimming cost V 5 bases and J 4 bases, with 17 bases left between them. In DNA, the CDR3 is TGTGCCAGCAGCCCAAAGGGATTACACGTCTATGGCTACACCTTC. Translation gives CASSPKGLHVYGYTF. The entire variable domain, with the rest obtained from reference TRBV13 and TRBJ1-2, is as follows: AAGVIQSPRHLIKEKRETATLKCYPIPRHDTVYWYQQGPGQDPQFLISFYEKMQSDKGSIPDRFSAQQFSDYHSELNMSSLELGDSALYFCASSPKGLHVYGYTFGSGTRLTVV.

The table lists this clonotype with a few counts. This sequence joins TRBV9 and TRBJ2-1; 8 bases are shared with TRBD1. The junction had 5 bases not matched to a gene; V was cut back by 4 bases and J by 5 bases. Germline V gene lookup returns CDR1 SGDLS and CDR2 YYNGEE. The CDR3 contains 14 residues. In nucleotides, the CDR3 is TGTGCCAGCAGCCGGACAGGGCGTGACAATGAGCAGTTCTTC. This translates into CASSRTGRDNEQFF.

This clonotype was observed a few times. This chain connects TRBV19 to TRBJ2-2; the D call may be TRBD1 or TRBD2 (5 bases each). The CDR3 has 13 amino acids. Germline V gene data show CDR1 as LNHDA and CDR2 as SQIVND (reference sequence). Trimming removed 11 bases from V and 7 bases from J, with 17 bases in between. CDR3 region: CALEQGDNGELFF. The CDR3 bases are TGTGCCCTGGAGCAGGGAGATAACGGGGAGCTGTTTTTT.

This clonotype was found a few times. This chain connects TRBV20-1 to TRBJ2-3; 8 nucleotides align to TRBD2. The ends lost 2 bases at V and 5 bases at J; junction bases unmatched: 6. Looked up from germline, CDR1 is DFQATT and CDR2 is SNEGSKA (reference sequence). CDR3 size: 14 residues. DNA of the CDR3: TGCAGTGCTAGATTAAGCGGGGGTGGAGATACGCAGTATTTT. Translated: CSARLSGGGDTQYF.

There are a few counts of this clonotype. V is TRBV7-6 and J is TRBJ2-5; the match to TRBD2 covers 10 bases. The CDR3 has 15 amino acids. CDR1 is SGHVS, CDR2 FNYEAQ, per germline. Trimming took 1 base from V and 5 from J; bases not matched to a gene: 4. The CDR3 DNA is TGTGCCAGCAGCTTAGATCCTAGCGGGGGTGAGACCCAGTACTTC. As protein: CASSLDPSGGETQYF.

This clonotype was seen a few times. V usage is TRBV19 and J usage is TRBJ1-2; D not resolved. Trimming took 7 bases from V and 8 from J, leaving 17 bases between them. The CDR3 totals 13 residues. Germline assignment: CDR1 LNHDA and CDR2 SQIVND (reference sequence). CDR3 bases: TGTGCCAGTATGCCAGCCCTACCGGGGGGCTACACCTTC. This gives the protein CASMPALPGGYTF.

Worth noting for this clonotype: A much larger clone lies a single base off, so this may be a read error. This chain connects TRBV28 to TRBJ1-1; D not certain. The germline gives CDR1 MDHEN, CDR2 SYDVKM. V was pared by 5 bases and J by 1 base, with 11 bases between. The length of the CDR3 is 14 residues. DNA for the CDR3: TGTGCCAGCAGTATGCCGGGAGGGAACACTGAAGCTTTCTTT. It encodes CASSMPGGNTEAFF.

The chain couples TRBV10-3 to TRBJ2-2, with D perhaps TRBD1 (6 bases). The CDR3 length is 13 residues. Germline V lookup: CDR1 ENHRY, CDR2 SYGVKD. V was trimmed by 7 bases and J by 4 bases, leaving 10 bases between them. In nucleotides, the CDR3 is TGTGCCATCAAGGCAGGGGTCACCGGGGAGCTGTTTTTT. Protein: CAIKAGVTGELFF.

This clonotype came up a few times. This sequence joins TRBV7-9 and TRBJ2-1; D is ambiguous. Deletions cut 0 bases from V and 12 bases from J, with 6 bases between. Germline CDR1 reads SEHNR; CDR2 reads FQNEAQ (reference sequence). The CDR3 has 11 residues. The CDR3 reads CASSLAPGQFF. In DNA form, the CDR3 reads TGTGCCAGCAGCTTAGCTCCGGGGCAGTTCTTC.

This clonotype was seen a handful of times. The chain combines TRBV18 with TRBJ1-5; the D gene is possibly TRBD1 (5 bases). The CDR3 has 17 residues. Trimming shortened V by 2 bases and J by 3 bases, and 17 bases separated the two germline ends. Germline CDR1 is KGHSH and CDR2 is LQKENI. The DNA of the CDR3 is TGTGCCAGCTCACCAGCAACGCAGGGTGATTTCAATCAGCCCCAGCATTTT. Translated: CASSPATQGDFNQPQHF.

The genes are TRBV11-3 and TRBJ2-7; D call uncertain. The CDR3 contains 12 residues. The ends were cut back, 8 bases at V and 1 base at J, with 9 bases in the middle. CDR1 and CDR2 from the germline V gene are SGHNT and YENEEA. The CDR3 reads CASGRLSYEQYV. The CDR3 DNA sequence: TGTGCCAGCGGCAGACTTTCCTACGAGCAGTACGTC.

This clonotype was recorded a few times. The chain carries TRBV28 and TRBJ1-1, with D unclear. Germline loops: CDR1 MDHEN, CDR2 SYDVKM. Trimming removed 10 bases at V and 5 bases at J, with 20 bases between. The CDR3 has 14 residues. The CDR3 region has the DNA TGTGCCATCTCCTCGGTCTTTTTGGGGACTGAAGCTTTCTTT. It specifies CAISSVFLGTEAFF.

Turning to this clonotype: A junction boundary mismatches the germline segment, possibly from a read error. The chain links TRBV29-1 to TRBJ2-7; tentatively, D is TRBD1 or TRBD2 (5 bases each). This CDR3 is 11 amino acids long. Germline lookup yields CDR1 SQVTM and CDR2 ANQGSEA. The CDR3 nucleotides are TGCAGCGTTGAGGGACCCAGCGAGCGGTACTTC. This sequence encodes CSVEGPSERYF.

The V gene is TRBV28, the J gene TRBJ2-3; D uncertain. The germline V gene encodes CDR1 MDHEN and CDR2 SYDVKM. V was clipped by 5 bases and J by 5 bases, with 20 bases between them. This CDR3 contains 16 residues. CDR3: CASSLGLTAARDTQYF. DNA of the CDR3: TGTGCCAGCAGTCTGGGCCTGACTGCCGCCAGAGATACGCAGTATTTT.

This clonotype showed up many times. CDR3 sequence (DNA): TGTGCCAGCAGCTTACTAGGCAGTGAATACGAGCAGTACGTC. It is translated as CASSLLGSEYEQYV. The chain has TRBV7-6 and TRBJ2-7; unclear D gene. The CDR3 spans 14 residues. Germline CDR1 SGHVS, CDR2 FNYEAQ. V lost 2 bases and J lost 4, with 12 bases in between.

This clonotype was detected ten times or more. V is TRBV7-2 and J is TRBJ1-5; 12 bases map to TRBD1. The CDR3 has 17 amino acids. With V trimmed by 1 base and J by 5 bases, 6 bases remained unmatched. Germline loops: CDR1 SGHTA, CDR2 FQGNSA. The CDR3 region is CASSLELGTGGDQPQHF. DNA of the CDR3: TGTGCCAGCAGCTTAGAGTTAGGGACAGGGGGCGATCAGCCCCAGCATTTT.

This clonotype occurred a few times. The rearrangement uses TRBV12-3 or TRBV12-4 and TRBJ1-4; 8 bases fit TRBD1. V lost 6 bases to trimming and J lost 7 bases; unmatched junction nucleotides: 10. This CDR3 spans 15 amino acids. CDR3 loop: CASRSDRGWGEKLFF. The CDR3 nucleotides read TGTGCCAGCAGGTCCGACAGGGGTTGGGGTGAAAAACTGTTTTTT.

The CDR3 is CASSVAPYNAPGYDEQFF. CDR3 nucleotide sequence: TGTGCCAGCAGCGTGGCACCGTACAACGCCCCCGGGTACGATGAGCAGTTCTTC. The chain joins TRBV28 to TRBJ2-1, with D unresolved. The CDR3 extends over 18 amino acids. Per germline, CDR1 MDHEN and CDR2 SYDVKM. Trimming shortened V by 6 bases and J by 8 bases, and 29 bases separated the two germline ends.